The clone carrying this T cell receptor (beta chain) occurred once. In germline, CDR1 is SGDLS, CDR2 YYNGEE. The CDR3 runs 14 residues. V was trimmed by 0 bases and J by 8 bases, leaving 12 bases between them. This sample was taken from a study of blood T cell repertoires in COVID-19. The study drew participants aged about 18 to 89 years from some 23 US areas. Per the original methods: By means of reference gene primer amplification, nucleated cell counts were estimated. Clones were read by immunoSEQ multiplex PCR, and TCRdb kept only the in-frame ones, dropping some. V, J and clone size were drawn from that table, and D and trimming were deduced from the DNA. The table records about 180,000 clones, more than 70% of them present only once.

The sequence was collected from a man in his 60s who had recovered from COVID-19. The rearrangement joins TRBV9 to TRBJ2-1; the D is unclear. Sequenced input: PBMCs or T cells enriched from blood (not recorded which). This CDR3 reads CASSVEVRGDEQFF. In DNA, the CDR3 is TGTGCCAGCAGCGTAGAGGTCCGAGGAGATGAGCAGTTCTTC. The full variable domain, with the rest looked up from reference TRBV9 and TRBJ2-1, is DSGVTQTPKHLITATGQRVTLRCSPRSGDLSVYWYQQSLDQGLQFLIQYYNGEERAKGNILERFSAQQFPDLHSELNLSSLELGDSALYFCASSVEVRGDEQFFGPGTRLTVL.